Listed below are T cell receptor beta chains from one sample, sequenced in a study of immune evolution from preneoplasia to lung adenocarcinoma. Assay: immunoSEQ multiplex PCR; the TCRdb copy retains only in-frame clones and omits some. Among roughly 11,000 clones, 86% were seen once, and the ten largest hold roughly 3.6%. The specimen was FFPE invasive lung adenocarcinoma tissue. These receptors were collected from a person aged 65 to 85 with invasive lung adenocarcinoma. Both conserved end residues are part of each CDR3. Each record gives: clone size, D gene, J gene, V gene, CDR3 DNA, CDR3 protein. D genes are given only for firm matches. Size is stated for part of the rows, as once, few or many counts, or as a class when the clone is expanded.

NA	NA	TRBJ1-1	TRBV27	TGTGCCAGCAGTTTCTCCAGGAACACTGAAGCTTTCTTT	CASSFSRNTEAFF
NA	TRBD1	TRBJ1-5	TRBV2	TGTGCCAGCAGTGGAGGGACAGGGGGCAATCAGCCCCAGCATTTT	CASSGGTGGNQPQHF
NA	TRBD1	TRBJ2-7	TRBV6-1	TGTGCCAGCATCAGGGACAGGCTGGACGAGCAGTACTTC	CASIRDRLDEQYF
NA	TRBD2	TRBJ2-5	TRBV29-1	TGCAGCGTTCCGGGGGAGGGGAACCAAGAGACCCAGTACTTC	CSVPGEGNQETQYF
NA	NA	TRBJ1-2	TRBV18	TGTGCCAGCTCACCACGGGAACAGGCCGGGGATGGCTACACCTTC	CASSPREQAGDGYTF
NA	NA	TRBJ2-5	TRBV2	TGTGCCAGCAGTGGGGAGACCCAGTACTTC	CASSGETQYF
NA	NA	TRBJ2-7	TRBV27	TGTGCCAGCAGCTTAAGGGGGGGTAGCTCCTACGAGCAGTACTTC	CASSLRGGSSYEQYF
NA	NA	TRBJ2-2	TRBV11-2	TGTGCCAGCAGCACAGAGGGGGGGGGAGTCGCCGCCGGGGAGCTGTTTTTT	CASSTEGGGVAAGELFF
NA	NA	TRBJ1-4	TRBV5-6	TGTGCCAGCAGCCAGGGTAATAATGAAAAACTGTTTTTT	CASSQGNNEKLFF
NA	TRBD1	TRBJ2-7	TRBV7-8	TGTGCCAGCAGCTTAGGGGGACAGGGGGCGAACGAGCAGTACTTC	CASSLGGQGANEQYF
NA	NA	TRBJ2-7	TRBV4-1	TGCGCCAGCAGCCTATCGGGAACCCCCTACGAGCAGTACTTC	CASSLSGTPYEQYF
NA	TRBD1	TRBJ2-7	TRBV2	TGTGCCAGCAGAGGGGGCACCGGGTCCTACGAGCAGTACTTC	CASRGGTGSYEQYF
NA	TRBD1	TRBJ1-4	TRBV27	TGTGCCAGCAGTCGTAGGGGGCATGAAAAACTGTTTTTT	CASSRRGHEKLFF
NA	NA	TRBJ2-3	TRBV9	TGTGCCAGCAGCCTGTCGGTTCTCCCGACGAGGGATACGCAGTATTTT	CASSLSVLPTRDTQYF
NA	NA	TRBJ1-5	TRBV2	TGTGCCAGCAGGGGGGGTACCAATCAACCCCAGCATTTT	CASRGGTNQPQHF
once	TRBD1	TRBJ1-1	TRBV15	TGTGCCACCAGCAGAAAGGGGACAGATGAAGCTTTCTTT	CATSRKGTDEAFF
NA	TRBD1	TRBJ1-2	TRBV7-2	TGTGCCAGCAGCTTCGGACAGGGAACCCCCTATGGCTACACCTTC	CASSFGQGTPYGYTF
NA	TRBD1	TRBJ1-1	TRBV29-1	TGCAGCGTTATGGAGACAGGGTCCTACGGGTTT	CSVMETGSYGF
NA	NA	TRBJ1-4	TRBV5-8	TGTGCCAGCAGCTTGGGAGCCATCGGTGAAAAACTGTTTTTT	CASSLGAIGEKLFF
NA	TRBD2	TRBJ2-5	TRBV2	TGTGCCAGCAGTGAAAATCTAGCGGGACGGGGGACCCAGTACTTC	CASSENLAGRGTQYF
NA	TRBD1	TRBJ2-1	TRBV11-2	TGTGCCAGCAGCTCCCTCCGGGACAGTAACAATGAGCAGTTCTTC	CASSSLRDSNNEQFF
NA	NA	TRBJ2-1	TRBV9	TGTGCCAGCAGCGTAGGCGGGCAGGGAGGCAATGAGCAGTTCTTC	CASSVGGQGGNEQFF
NA	NA	TRBJ2-6	TRBV12-5	TGTGCTAGTGGTTTGGTCTCTGGGGCCAACGTCCTGACTTTC	CASGLVSGANVLTF
once	NA	TRBJ1-2	TRBV7-2	TGTGCCAGCAGCTTGAACTCGCGGGACTATGGCTACACCTTC	CASSLNSRDYGYTF
NA	TRBD1	TRBJ1-1	TRBV27	TGTGCCAGCAGCCTTTCTCGGACAGGGGTCATGAACACTGAAGCTTTCTTT	CASSLSRTGVMNTEAFF
once	NA	TRBJ2-7	TRBV6-1	TGTGCCAGCATTACCGGGATTTACGAGCAGTACTTC	CASITGIYEQYF
NA	NA	TRBJ1-5	TRBV4-2	TGTGCCAGCAGCCAACCCGCGGTCATCGGAAGCAATCAGCCCCAGCATTTT	CASSQPAVIGSNQPQHF
NA	NA	TRBJ2-1	TRBV29-1	TGCAGCCACCAGGCCAGTTACAATGAGCAGTTCTTC	CSHQASYNEQFF
NA	NA	TRBJ1-5	TRBV5-1	TGCGCCAGCAGCTTGCCCCGGGGACGGCACGTGGGCAATCAGCCCCAGCATTTT	CASSLPRGRHVGNQPQHF
NA	NA	TRBJ1-1	TRBV4-2	TGTGCCAGCAGCCAAAGGGGTACGAACACTGAAGCTTTCTTT	CASSQRGTNTEAFF
NA	TRBD2	TRBJ2-7	TRBV2	TGTGCCAGCAGCACCCGACTAGCGGGAGGAGAGCAGTACTTC	CASSTRLAGGEQYF
NA	NA	TRBJ2-2	TRBV28	TGTGCCAGCAGGGGGGGGCAGGCGAACACCGGGGAGCTGTTTTTT	CASRGGQANTGELFF
NA	NA	TRBJ2-5	TRBV7-2	TGTGCCAGCAGCTTAGGCGGCTTGGGAAAAGAGACCCAGTACTTC	CASSLGGLGKETQYF
NA	TRBD1	TRBJ1-5	TRBV2	TGTGCCAGCAGTAAACTCCCCGTGGGAACAGGGGGATTGGGGCAGCCCCAGCATTTT	CASSKLPVGTGGLGQPQHF
NA	TRBD1	TRBJ1-5	TRBV7-2	TGTGCCAGCAGTGAGATGGGACAGGGTTACAATCAGCCCCAGCATTTT	CASSEMGQGYNQPQHF
NA	NA	TRBJ2-1	TRBV15	TGTGCCACCAGCAGAGATTTTGGCCCTGAGCAGTTCTTC	CATSRDFGPEQFF
once	NA	TRBJ1-1	TRBV9	TGTGCCAGCAGTCGACTCGGGGAGAACACTGAAGCTTTCTTT	CASSRLGENTEAFF
NA	NA	TRBJ2-2	TRBV7-2	TGTGCCAGCAAGTTGGAGGCGAACACCGGGGAGCTGTTTTTT	CASKLEANTGELFF
NA	TRBD1	TRBJ2-3	TRBV5-1	TGCGCCAGCTCCCGGGACAGCACCACAGATACGCAGTATTTT	CASSRDSTTDTQYF
NA	TRBD1	TRBJ2-7	TRBV6-1	TGTGCCAGCAGGCCCATCACAGGGGGCGTCTACGAGCAGTACTTC	CASRPITGGVYEQYF
NA	NA	TRBJ2-1	TRBV28	TGTGCCAGCAGAATACAGGGCAATGAGCAGTTCTTC	CASRIQGNEQFF
NA	NA	TRBJ2-7	TRBV7-9	TGTGCCAGCAGCCCGGGACAAGGGTACTACGAGCAGTACTTC	CASSPGQGYYEQYF
few	TRBD2	TRBJ2-7	TRBV5-4	TGTGCCAGCAGCTTACCCCCTGTCCCGGGACTAGCGGGGGGGCATTATGAGCAGTACTTC	CASSLPPVPGLAGGHYEQYF
NA	TRBD1	TRBJ2-2	TRBV28	TGTGCCAGCAGATCCCTGGGACAGGGGGCCGGGGAGCTGTTTTTT	CASRSLGQGAGELFF
NA	TRBD1	TRBJ1-2	TRBV6-5	TGTGCCAGCAGTTACGGACAGGGGGCTGACGGCTACACCTTC	CASSYGQGADGYTF